The source of this TCR beta chain is a study of Ad26.COV2.S vaccination and SARS-CoV-2 variants. The CDR3 length is 15 residues. Germline V CDR1 and CDR2: LNHDA, SQIVND (reference sequence). Trimming at V came to 5 bases and at J to 2 bases, leaving 8 bases not matched to a gene. Stated treatment: about 20 received Ad26.COV2.S at low or high dose, single or two shots; several received placebo; per-sample allocation not given. Sampling was done on day 63 after the first vaccine or placebo injection. Repertoires were generated with immunoSEQ multiplex PCR, while TCRdb's copy carries only in-frame clones and drops some. The sample lists hundreds of thousands of clones, 75% to 95% occurring once.

The sequence derives from a person between 18 and 65 years old who received the Ad26.COV2.S COVID-19 vaccine or a placebo. Source: peripheral blood, taken in a trial of Ad26.COV2.S vaccine versus placebo. The chain has TRBV19 and TRBJ1-2, with 7 bases aligning to TRBD1. CDR3 amino acids: CASSPRQGRNYGYTF. CDR3 sequence (DNA): TGTGCCAGTAGTCCCCGACAGGGTAGGAACTATGGCTACACCTTC.